This is a list of T cell receptor beta chains from one sample in a study of T-cell memory formation after mild COVID-19. TCRdb reprocessed the 5' RACE reads via MiXCR and lists one record per CDR3 protein. The data show hundreds of thousands of distinct CDR3 sequences, 25% to 30% seen once. Sequencing was performed on PBMCs or a T cell subset sorted from them (not recorded which). These receptors came from an adult woman who had mild COVID-19 (a few samples of this study predate the infection). Cell type and time point are not known. CDR3s include the opening cysteine and the closing phenylalanine or tryptophan. Fields, in order: V gene, clone size, D gene, J gene, CDR3 DNA, CDR3 protein. A D gene is named only where the DNA matches it firmly. Clone size appears in some rows only: once, few, many, or a class for an expanded clone.

V: TRBV2; size: NA; D: NA; J: TRBJ2-5; DNA: TGTGCCAGCGCGTACCAAGAGACCCAGTACTTC; CDR3: CASAYQETQYF
V: TRBV9; size: NA; D: NA; J: TRBJ2-3; DNA: TGTGCCAGCAGCGTAGTTAGGGCAGATACGCAGTATTTT; CDR3: CASSVVRADTQYF
V: TRBV2; size: NA; D: NA; J: TRBJ1-1; DNA: TGTGCCAGCGGCAGAGGACAGATGAACACTGAAGCTTTCTTT; CDR3: CASGRGQMNTEAFF
V: TRBV12-3/TRBV12-4; size: NA; D: TRBD2; J: TRBJ2-1; DNA: TGTGCCTGTCTAGCTGTAGCGGGAGGTCACACCAATGAGCAGTTCTTC; CDR3: CACLAVAGGHTNEQFF
V: TRBV9; size: NA; D: NA; J: TRBJ2-7; DNA: TGTGCCAGCAGCGTAGAAAGTGTGGGCTACGAGCAGTACTTC; CDR3: CASSVESVGYEQYF
V: TRBV27; size: NA; D: TRBD2; J: TRBJ2-7; DNA: TGTGCCAGCAGTTTCCGTAGCGGGAGGTTCAACGAGCAGTACTTC; CDR3: CASSFRSGRFNEQYF
V: TRBV27; size: NA; D: TRBD1; J: TRBJ2-5; DNA: TGTGCCAGCAGTTGGGACAGGGGGCAAGAGACCCAGTACTTC; CDR3: CASSWDRGQETQYF
V: TRBV9; size: NA; D: TRBD1; J: TRBJ2-7; DNA: TGTGCCAGCAGCGTAGAGGACAGGGGTGGCGAGCAGTACTTC; CDR3: CASSVEDRGGEQYF
V: TRBV4-1; size: few; D: NA; J: TRBJ2-2; DNA: TGCGCCAGCAGCCAAGAAGGGGTGTTCGGAAACACCGGGGAGCTGTTTTTT; CDR3: CASSQEGVFGNTGELFF
V: TRBV20-1; size: few; D: TRBD2; J: TRBJ2-7; DNA: TGCAGTGCCGAACTAGCGACCTACGAGCAGTACTTC; CDR3: CSAELATYEQYF
V: TRBV27; size: few; D: NA; J: TRBJ1-4; DNA: TGTGCCAGCAGTTCAGGGTTGACGTGGGAAAAACTGTTTTTT; CDR3: CASSSGLTWEKLFF
V: TRBV5-5; size: few; D: NA; J: TRBJ2-7; DNA: TGTGCCAGCAGCCGTATCTTCGCCCAGCGGGACAGGCCGGGCGAGCAGTACTTC; CDR3: CASSRIFAQRDRPGEQYF
V: TRBV7-9; size: few; D: NA; J: TRBJ1-1; DNA: TGTGCCAGCAGCCGAGGGACGGACATGAACACTGAAGCTTTCTTT; CDR3: CASSRGTDMNTEAFF
V: TRBV10-3; size: NA; D: NA; J: TRBJ2-2; DNA: TGTGCCACCAGCACCTCAAACACCGGGGAGCTGTTTTTT; CDR3: CATSTSNTGELFF
V: TRBV6-5; size: few; D: NA; J: TRBJ1-3; DNA: TGTGCCAGCAGTACCGGGGGGTTATATTTT; CDR3: CASSTGGLYF
V: TRBV27; size: NA; D: TRBD1; J: TRBJ2-7; DNA: TGTGCTACCGGGACAGGGTATGGCGAGCAGTACTTC; CDR3: CATGTGYGEQYF
V: TRBV12-3/TRBV12-4; size: NA; D: TRBD2; J: TRBJ2-3; DNA: TGTGCCAGCAGGGCCGGGGGGAGCACAGATACGCAGTATTTT; CDR3: CASRAGGSTDTQYF
V: TRBV7-6; size: NA; D: NA; J: TRBJ1-1; DNA: TGTGCCAGCAGCTCCCTCGGGACCGGGTCCGACACTGAAGCTTTCTTT; CDR3: CASSSLGTGSDTEAFF
V: TRBV18; size: NA; D: NA; J: TRBJ2-1; DNA: TGTGCCAGCTCACCAGGGGTAGCCGTATCTCATGAGCAGTTCTTC; CDR3: CASSPGVAVSHEQFF
V: TRBV7-8; size: few; D: TRBD2; J: TRBJ2-4; DNA: TGTGCCAGCAGCTTAGTGGGAGGGCTAGCGGGAAACATTCAGTACTTC; CDR3: CASSLVGGLAGNIQYF
V: TRBV12-3/TRBV12-4; size: few; D: NA; J: TRBJ2-4; DNA: TGTGCCAGCAGTTCCCTAGGCCGGGGGACACTGGGTTTATACATTCAGTACTTC; CDR3: CASSSLGRGTLGLYIQYF
V: TRBV5-5; size: few; D: NA; J: TRBJ1-2; DNA: TGTGCCAGCAGCTTGAGGATGTATAACTATGGCTACACCTTC; CDR3: CASSLRMYNYGYTF
V: TRBV20-1; size: NA; D: NA; J: TRBJ1-4; DNA: TGCAGTGCTAGAGCGTCCCATGGGGTTCGGAGTGAAAAACTGTTTTTT; CDR3: CSARASHGVRSEKLFF
V: TRBV4-1; size: NA; D: NA; J: TRBJ2-4; DNA: TGCGCCAGCAGCCAAGGGACCCCCTCGGGCATTCAGTACTTC; CDR3: CASSQGTPSGIQYF
V: TRBV5-1; size: few; D: NA; J: TRBJ2-3; DNA: TGCGCCAGCAGCTTGGGTCCGGCGGGAACAAGCACAGATACGCAGTATTTT; CDR3: CASSLGPAGTSTDTQYF
V: TRBV19; size: NA; D: TRBD1; J: TRBJ1-1; DNA: TGTGCCAGTAGTATGTCAGGGGGGAACACTGAAGCTTTCTTT; CDR3: CASSMSGGNTEAFF
V: TRBV29-1; size: NA; D: NA; J: TRBJ2-7; DNA: TGCAGCGTTGAATTCCGCGGGACCTACGAGCAGTACTTC; CDR3: CSVEFRGTYEQYF
V: TRBV4-1; size: NA; D: NA; J: TRBJ2-3; DNA: TGCGCCAGCAGCCAAGATGATTCACGACCTTGGGCAGATACGCAGTATTTT; CDR3: CASSQDDSRPWADTQYF
V: TRBV18; size: NA; D: TRBD1; J: TRBJ1-1; DNA: TGTGCCAGCTCGCCTGAGGGACAGGGGGCAGACACTGAAGCTTTCTTT; CDR3: CASSPEGQGADTEAFF
V: TRBV4-2; size: NA; D: NA; J: TRBJ1-2; DNA: TGTGCCAGCAGCCCTCCCGACCCCTCCAGCACCTTC; CDR3: CASSPPDPSSTF
V: TRBV7-7; size: few; D: NA; J: TRBJ2-7; DNA: TGTGCTAGCAGCTTTTCCCGGGAAGGCGAGCAGTACTTC; CDR3: CASSFSREGEQYF
V: TRBV5-1; size: NA; D: NA; J: TRBJ2-1; DNA: TGCGCCAGCAGCTTGGCCGGGACGAACAATGAGCAGTTCTTC; CDR3: CASSLAGTNNEQFF
V: TRBV27; size: NA; D: TRBD2; J: TRBJ2-5; DNA: TGTGCCAGCAGTTGGGAGGGCCGAGAAGAGACCCAGTACTTC; CDR3: CASSWEGREETQYF
V: TRBV18; size: NA; D: NA; J: TRBJ2-7; DNA: TGTGCCAGCTCACCACCGTGGAGAGGGTCCTACGAGCAGTACTTC; CDR3: CASSPPWRGSYEQYF
V: TRBV6-1; size: few; D: NA; J: TRBJ2-1; DNA: TGTGCCAGCAGTGAAGGGGATACCGGGACATTCCTTGGGGATGAGCAGTTCTTC; CDR3: CASSEGDTGTFLGDEQFF
V: TRBV5-4; size: NA; D: TRBD1; J: TRBJ1-2; DNA: TGTGCCAGCTCGGACAGGGACTATGGCTACACCTTC; CDR3: CASSDRDYGYTF
V: TRBV7-9; size: NA; D: TRBD1; J: TRBJ1-6; DNA: TGTGCCAGCAGCCACCCCTTAGACAGGGGCGAGTCACCCCTCCACTTT; CDR3: CASSHPLDRGESPLHF
V: TRBV5-6; size: few; D: TRBD1; J: TRBJ2-7; DNA: TGTGCCAGCAGCTCGACCGGGACAGGGGGCGGCGAGCAGTACTTC; CDR3: CASSSTGTGGGEQYF
V: TRBV5-1; size: few; D: TRBD1; J: TRBJ2-1; DNA: TGCGCCAGCAGCGCCTACCGGGACAGGGACATAAGATCCTACAATGAGCAGTTCTTC; CDR3: CASSAYRDRDIRSYNEQFF
V: TRBV5-1; size: once; D: TRBD2; J: TRBJ2-2; DNA: TGCGCCAGCAGCCTACTAGCGGGGGTAACGGCCGGGGAGCTGTTTTTT; CDR3: CASSLLAGVTAGELFF
V: TRBV29-1; size: NA; D: NA; J: TRBJ2-7; DNA: TGCAGCGTTGCCGGGTCCTCCTACGAGCAGTACTTC; CDR3: CSVAGSSYEQYF
V: TRBV7-8; size: few; D: NA; J: TRBJ2-5; DNA: TGTGCCAGCAGCCCACCGTATGGTTTGCAAGAGACCCAGTACTTC; CDR3: CASSPPYGLQETQYF
V: TRBV9; size: NA; D: TRBD2; J: TRBJ2-2; DNA: TGTGCCAGCAGCGTGGGTAGCGGGGGGACCCCTCTCACCGGGGAGCTGTTTTTT; CDR3: CASSVGSGGTPLTGELFF
V: TRBV2; size: once; D: NA; J: TRBJ1-2; DNA: TGTGCCAGTCAAGCAGGGAGGGCCTTC; CDR3: CASQAGRAF
V: TRBV7-8; size: NA; D: TRBD2; J: TRBJ2-5; DNA: TGTGCCAGCACACGGACTAGCGGGTTAGAGACCCAGTACTTC; CDR3: CASTRTSGLETQYF
V: TRBV4-1; size: few; D: NA; J: TRBJ1-1; DNA: TGCGCCAGCAGCCAAGAAAGGAGAACCTACATGAACACTGAAGCTTTCTTT; CDR3: CASSQERRTYMNTEAFF
V: TRBV9; size: NA; D: TRBD1; J: TRBJ2-3; DNA: TGTGCCAGCAGCGGGAGGACAGGATGGACAGATACGCAGTATTTT; CDR3: CASSGRTGWTDTQYF
V: TRBV29-1; size: NA; D: TRBD1; J: TRBJ2-3; DNA: TGCAGCGTAGCCCCGGGACAGGGGATGTCAGATACGCAGTATTTT; CDR3: CSVAPGQGMSDTQYF
V: TRBV29-1; size: few; D: NA; J: TRBJ1-2; DNA: TGCAGCGTGAGGGACCATGGCTACACCTTC; CDR3: CSVRDHGYTF
V: TRBV12-3/TRBV12-4; size: few; D: TRBD2; J: TRBJ2-7; DNA: TGTGCCAGCAGCATTTTTCTGAGGGGACTAGCGCTTAGTCCCACCTACGAGCAGTACTTC; CDR3: CASSIFLRGLALSPTYEQYF
V: TRBV20-1; size: few; D: NA; J: TRBJ2-1; DNA: TGCAGTGCTAGGGCTACACATGAGCAGTTCTTC; CDR3: CSARATHEQFF
V: TRBV6-6; size: few; D: NA; J: TRBJ1-1; DNA: TGTGCCAGCAGTTTCGGACAGCTAGAAGCTTTCTTT; CDR3: CASSFGQLEAFF
V: TRBV12-3/TRBV12-4; size: few; D: TRBD1; J: TRBJ2-3; DNA: TGTGCCAGCAGTTTAGGGGGACAGTACGCCCCAGATACGCAGTATTTT; CDR3: CASSLGGQYAPDTQYF
V: TRBV5-1; size: few; D: NA; J: TRBJ2-7; DNA: TGCGCCAGCAGCTTGGTACTTTCAACCTCCTACGAGCAGTACTTC; CDR3: CASSLVLSTSYEQYF
V: TRBV7-9; size: NA; D: NA; J: TRBJ2-7; DNA: TGTGCCAGCAGCCGCGACGGGGGACCGGGCTACGAGCAGTACTTC; CDR3: CASSRDGGPGYEQYF
V: TRBV5-4; size: NA; D: NA; J: TRBJ1-3; DNA: TGTGCCAGCAGCTCGCGGGGCTCTGGAAACACCATATATTTT; CDR3: CASSSRGSGNTIYF
V: TRBV5-5; size: few; D: NA; J: TRBJ2-6; DNA: TGTGCCAGCAGCTTCGCAGGTGGTAGCTCTGGGGCCAACGTCCTGACTTTC; CDR3: CASSFAGGSSGANVLTF
V: TRBV7-2; size: few; D: TRBD2; J: TRBJ2-7; DNA: TGTGCCAGCGCTTCTCTAACGGGACTAGCTTACGAGCAGTACTTC; CDR3: CASASLTGLAYEQYF
V: TRBV6-1; size: few; D: NA; J: TRBJ1-5; DNA: TGTGCCAGCAGTGAAGCGGTAAGGGGTCCCAATCAGCCCCAGCATTTT; CDR3: CASSEAVRGPNQPQHF
V: TRBV20-1; size: NA; D: NA; J: TRBJ1-2; DNA: TGCAGTGCTAGAGAGCACAGTAACTATGGCTACACCTTC; CDR3: CSAREHSNYGYTF